The 24 T cell receptor beta chains listed next were all sequenced from one sample in a study of regulatory T cells in long-lasting Graves disease (dated by TCRdb to the early 2020s). Library preparation used multiplex PCR. The instrument given in TCRdb is Illumina HiSeq 4000. To build TCR beta libraries, CDR3 regions were amplified by Arm-PCR using iRepertoire HTBI primers. Clones were called with MiXCR by TCRdb after fastp trimmed the public reads at Q25, and only in-frame beta chains were retained. Identical CDR3 protein sequences are pooled into one entry, listed with their most common genes and DNA. This sample gives some 400,000 distinct CDR3 sequences in total; 14% to 15% of them show up just once. The leading ten clones occupy approximately 15% of the sample. Explained via the paper, the time point label denotes: newly diagnosed GD, antithyroid drugs for less than 3 months. For both TCR sequencing and RNA sequencing, RNA was extracted from PBMCs using TRIzol.

These records were also assigned to another study, of T cells in Graves' hyperthyroidism and ophthalmopathy.

The sequences come from peripheral blood mononuclear cells (PBMCs), collected at new diagnosis, from a patient treated with antithyroid drugs. Source of these receptors: a woman in her 30s with Graves disease. Donor details come from another sample of the same person, matched by shared clones.

This chain connects TRBV20-1 to TRBJ2-7; 9 nucleotides agree with TRBD2. The V gene end was trimmed by 2 bases and the J gene end by 5 bases; junction bases not matched to a gene: 19. CDR3 size: 18 residues. From germline, CDR1 is DFQATT and CDR2 SNEGSKA (reference sequence). The CDR3 sequence is CSARLKRDSGRGRHEQYF. CDR3 nucleotides: TGCAGTGCTAGACTTAAGAGGGATAGCGGGAGAGGTAGGCACGAGCAGTACTTC.

Ten or more counts support this clonotype. The gene calls are TRBV12-3 or TRBV12-4 and TRBJ1-1, with 7 bases identical to TRBD1. Unmatched junction bases numbered 11, after V lost 6 bases and J lost 7 bases. The CDR3 extends over 14 amino acids. The CDR3, as DNA: TGTGCCAGCAGCCCCGCCGGGACAGCTATTGAAGCTTTCTTT. Protein sequence: CASSPAGTAIEAFF.

This clonotype was detected ten times or more. The gene calls are TRBV5-5 and TRBJ2-1; TRBD2 matches at 7 bases. Trimming cost V 2 bases and J 6 bases; bases outside gene matches: 8. CDR1 is SGHKS, CDR2 YYEKEE, per germline (reference sequence). The CDR3 has 15 residues. In DNA form, the CDR3 reads TGTGCCAGCAGCTTAGTGGGGGGGTTTTTCAATGAGCAGTTCTTC. Translation: CASSLVGGFFNEQFF.

This clonotype was counted only a few times. The chain carries TRBV5-6 and TRBJ2-3, with D possibly matching TRBD1 (5 bases). CDR3 length: 13 amino acids. Trimming left V 4 bases short and J 9 bases short, with 15 bases between. Germline CDR1 and CDR2: SGHDT and YYEEEE. The CDR3 nucleotides are TGTGCCAGCAGCCCTGGGGCCCAGCCCACGCAGTATTTT. Protein: CASSPGAQPTQYF.

To note about this clonotype: A much larger clonotype is one base distant, so this may be a read error. The rearrangement joins TRBV12-3 or TRBV12-4 to TRBJ2-7, with D hard to call. The V end lost 6 bases, the J end lost 7 bases, and 19 bases lay between the germline ends. The CDR3 loop spans 14 amino acids. The DNA of the CDR3 is TGTGCCAGCAGCACCGAAGCCTCCTACAATGAGCAGTACTTC. Translation gives CASSTEASYNEQYF.

This clonotype was counted a few times. DNA for the CDR3: TGTGCCAGTAAGACTAGCGGGAGGGCCGGAGAGACCCAGTACTTC. It translates to CASKTSGRAGETQYF. The rearrangement uses TRBV19 and TRBJ2-5; 14 nucleotides agree with TRBD2. The ends lost 7 bases at V and 4 bases at J; junction bases unmatched: 5. This CDR3 spans 15 amino acids. Germline V gene data show CDR1 as LNHDA and CDR2 as SQIVND (reference sequence).

This clonotype was seen a few times. The chain employs TRBV2 and TRBJ1-2; TRBD1 might be the D (6 bases). CDR1 and CDR2 (germline): SNHLY, FYNNEI. V shed 2 bases and J shed 13 bases, with 20 bases lying between them. The CDR3 consists of 14 residues. CDR3 protein: CASSERGVLVGSTF. CDR3 coding DNA: TGTGCCAGCAGTGAAAGGGGGGTCCTCGTTGGATCCACCTTC. Using reference TRBV2 and TRBJ1-2 for the parts outside the CDR3, the full variable domain is EPEVTQTPSHQVTQMGQEVILRCVPISNHLYFYWYRQILGQKVEFLVSFYNNEISEKSEIFDDQFSVERPDGSNFTLKIRSTKLEDSAMYFCASSERGVLVGSTFGSGTRLTVV.

This clonotype has a count of ten or more. The chain joins TRBV20-1 to TRBJ1-6; TRBD1 is a possible D gene (5 bases). V shed 3 bases and J shed 14 bases, with 17 bases lying between them. CDR1 and CDR2 from the germline V gene are DFQATT and SNEGSKA (reference sequence). The CDR3 consists of 13 residues. The CDR3 here is CSARDGRDATLHF. CDR3 bases: TGCAGTGCTAGGGACGGACGGGACGCGACCCTCCACTTT.

This chain joins TRBV12-3 or TRBV12-4 and TRBJ2-3, with 9 bases lining up with TRBD1. With V trimmed by 10 bases and J by 4 bases, 6 bases remained unmatched. The CDR3 runs 13 residues. CDR3 nucleotides: TGTGCCACCGGGACAGGGCGTGCAGATACGCAGTATTTT. It specifies CATGTGRADTQYF.

This clonotype was counted many times. This sequence joins TRBV19 and TRBJ1-1; no clear D. The CDR3 runs 13 residues. The germline CDR1 and CDR2 sequences are LNHDA and SQIVND (reference sequence). Trimming left V 5 bases short and J 2 bases short, with 9 bases between. Written as DNA, the CDR3 is TGTGCCAGTAGTCAGACCGATAACACTGAAGCTTTCTTT. This codes for CASSQTDNTEAFF.

The sample holds a few counts of this clonotype. The chain combines TRBV29-1 with TRBJ1-4, with D maybe TRBD1 (5 bases). CDR1 and CDR2 (germline): SQVTM, ANQGSEA. V shed 1 base and J shed 12 bases, with 15 bases lying between them. The CDR3 runs 13 residues. CDR3 nucleotide sequence: TGCAGCGTTGAAGGTGGGAGGCGAGGGGAACTGTTTTTT. It encodes CSVEGGRRGELFF.

The J gene is TRBJ2-1, the V gene TRBV24-1; D uncertain. Germline CDR1 is KGHDR and CDR2 is SFDVKD. Trimming left V 3 bases short and J 0 bases short, with 11 bases between. CDR3 length: 16 amino acids. The CDR3 reads CATSDRVPSSYNEQFF. In nucleotides, the CDR3 is TGTGCCACCAGTGATAGGGTGCCAAGCTCCTACAATGAGCAGTTCTTC.

The chain links TRBV10-2 to TRBJ1-4, with D unclear. V lost 9 bases, J lost 8 bases, and 28 bases lay in between. The CDR3 is 17 residues long. Germline lookup yields CDR1 WSHSY and CDR2 SAAADI. Here the CDR3 reads CARAPGSKSLVGEKLFF. The CDR3 DNA is TGCGCCAGGGCCCCGGGATCAAAATCGCTTGTCGGGGAAAAACTGTTTTTT.

This clonotype was detected many times. V usage is TRBV27 and J usage is TRBJ2-1, with D maybe TRBD2 (6 bases). This CDR3 spans 16 amino acids. The germline CDR1 and CDR2 sequences are MNHEY and SMNVEV (reference sequence). The V end lost 6 bases, the J end lost 0 bases, and 15 bases lay between the germline ends. CDR3 protein: CASSYDLARSYNEQFF. The DNA of the CDR3 is TGTGCCAGCAGCTACGACCTAGCGCGCTCCTACAATGAGCAGTTCTTC.

This clonotype was observed a handful of times. The genes are TRBV14 and TRBJ2-5, with 12 bases aligning to TRBD2. The germline CDR1 and CDR2 sequences are SGHDN and FVKESK. The CDR3 has 15 residues. V shed 4 bases and J 1 base; nucleotides not matched to a gene: 1. The CDR3 region has the DNA TGTGCCAGCAGCCGACTAGCGGGAGTCCAAGAGACCCAGTACTTC. Encoded protein: CASSRLAGVQETQYF. The variable domain in full, with the rest retrieved from reference TRBV14 and TRBJ2-5, is EAGVTQFPSHSVIEKGQTVTLRCDPISGHDNLYWYRRVMGKEIKFLLHFVKESKQDESGMPNNRFLAERTGGTYSTLKVQPAELEDSGVYFCASSRLAGVQETQYFGPGTRLLVL.

This clonotype was observed a few times. The chain combines TRBV6-1 with TRBJ2-2; D is uncertain. This CDR3 contains 15 residues. V was trimmed by 7 bases and J by 7 bases, leaving 19 bases between them. Germline V lookup: CDR1 MNHNS, CDR2 SASEGT. DNA for the CDR3: TGTGCCAGCAATCCGGACGGAAGACAAGGCGGGGAGCTGTTTTTT. This codes for CASNPDGRQGGELFF.

This clonotype was recorded at least ten times. The chain combines TRBV20-1 with TRBJ1-5; D perhaps matches TRBD1 (5 bases). The CDR3 has 15 amino acids. From germline, CDR1 is DFQATT and CDR2 SNEGSKA (reference sequence). Trimming cost V 3 bases and J 0 bases, with 12 bases left between them. The CDR3 bases are TGCAGTGCTAGCTGGAGGGGCGATAGCAATCAGCCCCAGCATTTT. This codes for CSASWRGDSNQPQHF.

There are many counts of this clonotype. This chain joins TRBV5-8 and TRBJ1-2; 7 nucleotides line up with TRBD1. The CDR3 has 18 amino acids. Losses at the gene ends were 1 base for V and 3 bases for J; bases not matched to a gene: 15. CDR1 is SGHTS and CDR2 is YDEGEE in the germline V gene. CDR3 loop: CASSLWADSDRWDYGYTF. CDR3 nucleotides: TGTGCCAGCAGCTTGTGGGCTGATTCGGACAGGTGGGACTATGGCTACACCTTC.

This clonotype turned up a few times. This rearrangement joins TRBV27 to TRBJ2-7, with TRBD2 identical over 10 bases. The V segment lost 2 bases and the J segment 4 bases; nucleotides outside the gene matches: 5. The CDR3 spans 15 residues. The germline V gene has CDR1 MNHEY and CDR2 SMNVEV (reference sequence). The CDR3 DNA sequence: TGTGCCAGCAGTTTAGGGACTAGCGCTGATTACGAGCAGTACTTC. Its translation: CASSLGTSADYEQYF.

In its sample, this clonotype was seen a few times. The rearrangement joins TRBV6-5 to TRBJ1-5; tentatively, D is TRBD1 (5 bases). There are 15 residues in the CDR3. Germline V gene lookup returns CDR1 MNHEY and CDR2 SVGAGI. The V gene lost 2 bases and the J gene lost 0 bases, with 8 bases spanning the gap. The CDR3 loop is CASSYRGGSNQPQHF. The CDR3 DNA reads as TGTGCCAGCAGTTACCGCGGGGGTAGCAATCAGCCCCAGCATTTT.

This clonotype was seen at least ten times. This CDR3 reads CASSIAGFIYNEQFF. The CDR3 bases are TGTGCCAGCAGCATAGCGGGATTCATCTACAATGAGCAGTTCTTC. The gene calls are TRBV11-3 and TRBJ2-1; 8 bases are shared with TRBD2. CDR3 length equals 15 residues. CDR1 SGHNT and CDR2 YENEEA come from the germline V gene. V lost 5 bases to trimming and J lost 3 bases; unmatched junction nucleotides: 6.

This clonotype has only a few counts. The genes are TRBV9 and TRBJ2-3; 7 nucleotides align to TRBD1. This CDR3 comprises 15 residues. J gave up 6 bases and V 0 bases, and 7 bases lay outside the gene matches. Germline V lookup: CDR1 SGDLS, CDR2 YYNGEE. In DNA, the CDR3 is TGTGCCAGCAGCGTAGGACAGGGCCCCGCGGATACGCAGTATTTT. Protein: CASSVGQGPADTQYF. The full variable domain, rest sourced from reference TRBV9 and TRBJ2-3, is DSGVTQTPKHLITATGQRVTLRCSPRSGDLSVYWYQQSLDQGLQFLIQYYNGEERAKGNILERFSAQQFPDLHSELNLSSLELGDSALYFCASSVGQGPADTQYFGPGTRLTVL.

J is TRBJ2-5 and V is TRBV4-2; 7 nucleotides agree with TRBD2. There are 16 residues in the CDR3. Trimming removed 4 bases from V and 5 bases from J; junction bases left unmatched: 13. Per the germline V gene, CDR1 is LGHNA and CDR2 is YNFKEQ. This CDR3 reads CASSLVGGDPGETQYF. The DNA for the CDR3 is TGTGCCAGCAGCCTCGTGGGGGGGGACCCAGGGGAGACCCAGTACTTC.

This clonotype was detected ten times or more. This rearrangement joins TRBV2 to TRBJ2-3; a possible D gene is TRBD2 (5 bases). The germline V gene has CDR1 SNHLY and CDR2 FYNNEI. This CDR3 has 17 amino acids. The V and J ends lost 6 bases and 4 bases respectively, with 23 bases between them. The CDR3 loop is CASRIGFWERQSDTQYF. CDR3 sequence (DNA): TGTGCCAGCAGGATAGGGTTTTGGGAGCGCCAGTCAGATACGCAGTATTTT.